The 22 T cell receptor beta chains reported below all come from one sample, sequenced in a study of cytomegalovirus exposure and HLA in healthy donors. Researchers ran the PCR with 60 Vbeta and 13 Jbeta primers. The protocol was immunoSEQ multiplex PCR, while the TCRdb copy is restricted to in-frame clones and leaves out a portion. The table lists about 190,000 clones, about 76% of them singletons. The sequenced sample consisted of PBMCs. The origin of the receptors is a woman in her forties or fifties in good health and CMV-seronegative.

The rearrangement links TRBV4-2 to TRBJ2-7; TRBD2 matches 7 bases. CDR1 is LGHNA and CDR2 is YNFKEQ in the germline V gene. The CDR3 is 16 residues long. After removal of 1 base from V and 0 bases from J, the junction contained 6 bases not matched to a gene. In DNA, the CDR3 is TGTGCCAGCAGCCAAGTAACTAGCGTGAGCTCCTACGAGCAGTACTTC. Translating it yields CASSQVTSVSSYEQYF.

V gene TRBV7-2 combines with J gene TRBJ2-1; 10 bases agree with TRBD1. The CDR3 has 17 amino acids. CDR1 SGHTA and CDR2 FQGNSA come from the germline V gene. Trimming took 4 bases from V and 4 from J; bases not matched to a gene: 10. CDR3 bases: TGTGCCAGCAGCTCAGGGGGCCGGGACAGGGGTTACAATGAGCAGTTCTTC. Its protein is CASSSGGRDRGYNEQFF.

The rearrangement links TRBV7-2 to TRBJ2-1; 8 bases align to TRBD2. With 5 bases clipped from V and 4 bases from J, the junction kept 7 bases outside the gene matches. Germline CDR1 SGHTA, CDR2 FQGNSA. The CDR3 has 15 residues. CDR3 coding DNA: TGTGCCAGCAGCGGGGCGGGGGGCCTATACAATGAGCAGTTCTTC. This gives the protein CASSGAGGLYNEQFF.

The V call is TRBV11-2, the J call TRBJ2-4; a weak D match, TRBD2 (5 bases). Per germline, CDR1 SGHAT and CDR2 FQNNGV. CDR3 length equals 17 residues. Trimming took 0 bases from V and 0 from J, leaving 12 bases between them. As DNA, the CDR3 is TGTGCCAGCAGCTTAGATTTCGGGGAGTTAGCCAAAAACATTCAGTACTTC. Protein: CASSLDFGELAKNIQYF.

V is TRBV5-1 and J is TRBJ2-5; D is unresolved. The CDR3 covers 11 residues. V was pared by 4 bases and J by 2 bases, with 3 bases between. Looked up from germline, CDR1 is SGHRS and CDR2 is YFSETQ. The DNA for the CDR3 is TGCGCCAGCAGCCAACAAGAGACCCAGTACTTC. Protein sequence: CASSQQETQYF.

V usage is TRBV10-3 and J usage is TRBJ1-1, with D tentatively TRBD1 (5 bases). CDR1 is ENHRY, CDR2 SYGVKD, per germline. The CDR3 has 17 residues. V lost 4 bases, J lost 1 base, and 19 bases lay in between. DNA of the CDR3: TGTGCCATCAGTGCCCGCCAGGGTGGGATTGCGAACACTGAAGCTTTCTTT. Amino acids: CAISARQGGIANTEAFF.

This clone was seen only a few times. V usage is TRBV28 and J usage is TRBJ2-3, with 8 bases identical to TRBD1. The CDR3 sequence is 16 residues long. Germline CDR1 and CDR2: MDHEN and SYDVKM. V lost 5 bases and J lost 0; bases outside the gene matches: 7. CDR3 coding DNA: TGTGCCAGCAGTCCTCCGGGACAGGCTAGCACAGATACGCAGTATTTT. It codes for CASSPPGQASTDTQYF.

The V gene is TRBV10-3, the J gene TRBJ2-7; 8 nucleotides agree with TRBD2. The CDR3 contains 14 residues. The V segment lost 6 bases and the J segment 5 bases; nucleotides outside the gene matches: 9. The germline gives CDR1 ENHRY, CDR2 SYGVKD. The CDR3 loop is CAIRPGLEVNEQYF. DNA of the CDR3: TGTGCCATCAGGCCGGGACTAGAGGTAAACGAGCAGTACTTC.

This clone was counted a single time. V is TRBV28 and J is TRBJ1-1, with a possible D match to TRBD1 (5 bases). The CDR3 extends over 14 amino acids. Germline V CDR1 and CDR2: MDHEN, SYDVKM. V lost 5 bases, J lost 4 bases, and 14 bases lay in between. This CDR3 is CASSPLRGGTEAFF. The CDR3 nucleotides read TGTGCCAGCAGTCCTCTGAGGGGAGGCACTGAAGCTTTCTTT.

This chain joins TRBV28 and TRBJ2-5; possible D gene TRBD1, 5 bases. This CDR3 region has 14 residues. Per the germline V gene, CDR1 is MDHEN and CDR2 is SYDVKM. Trimming cost V 5 bases and J 2 bases, with 12 bases left between them. The CDR3 loop is CASSPVREQETQYF. In DNA form, the CDR3 reads TGTGCCAGCAGTCCTGTCAGGGAACAAGAGACCCAGTACTTC.

The chain has TRBV19 and TRBJ2-7; TRBD1 matches at 9 bases. CDR1 and CDR2 (germline): LNHDA, SQIVND (reference sequence). The ends lost 10 bases at V and 3 bases at J; junction bases unmatched: 7. CDR3 length: 13 amino acids. CDR3 amino acids: CATGTGYLYEQYF. CDR3 coding DNA: TGTGCCACCGGGACAGGGTATCTCTACGAGCAGTACTTC. Combining the CDR3 with reference TRBV19 and TRBJ2-7 gives the whole variable domain DGGITQSPKYLFRKEGQNVTLSCEQNLNHDAMYWYRQDPGQGLRLIYYSQIVNDFQKGDIAEGYSVSREKKESFPLTVTSAQKNPTAFYLCATGTGYLYEQYFGPGTRLTVT.

This clone was observed a few times. The J gene is TRBJ2-5, the V gene TRBV7-6; D might be TRBD1 (6 bases). V lost 4 bases, J lost 1 base, and 13 bases lay in between. Germline V gene sequence: CDR1 SGHVS, CDR2 FNYEAQ. The CDR3 is 15 amino acids. This CDR3 is CASSSTGTRQETQYF. The DNA of the CDR3 is TGTGCCAGCAGCTCTACAGGGACGCGCCAAGAGACCCAGTACTTC.

The J gene is TRBJ1-2, the V gene TRBV4-3; a weak D match, TRBD1 (5 bases). The CDR3 is made up of 14 amino acids. V lost 0 bases and J 2 bases, leaving 7 bases between the germline ends. CDR1 and CDR2 from the germline V gene are LGHNA and YSLEER. This CDR3 reads CASSQDRVNYGYTF. The CDR3 region has the DNA TGCGCCAGCAGCCAAGACAGGGTAAACTATGGCTACACCTTC.

The chain has TRBV10-3 and TRBJ1-1; 9 nucleotides agree with TRBD1. Trimming took 6 bases from V and 6 from J; bases not matched to a gene: 5. The CDR3 totals 13 residues. Germline CDR1 and CDR2: ENHRY and SYGVKD. The CDR3 bases are TGTGCCATCAGGGGACAGGGAGGAGCTGAAGCTTTCTTT. Amino acids: CAIRGQGGAEAFF.

The rearrangement links TRBV2 to TRBJ2-7, with TRBD2 identical over 8 bases. V shed 6 bases and J 3 bases; nucleotides not matched to a gene: 4. The germline V gene encodes CDR1 SNHLY and CDR2 FYNNEI. CDR3 length equals 13 residues. CDR3 in amino acids: CASRQGLDYEQYF. In nucleotides, the CDR3 is TGTGCCAGCAGGCAGGGACTAGACTACGAGCAGTACTTC.

The chain uses TRBV11-1 and TRBJ2-2; D might be TRBD2 (5 bases). V shed 5 bases and J shed 9 bases, with 16 bases lying between them. The germline CDR1 and CDR2 sequences are SGHAT and FQDESV (reference sequence). This CDR3 is 14 amino acids long. The CDR3 region has the DNA TGTGCCAGCAGCGCCCCGGGATTCCTCCGGGAGCTGTTTTTT. Translation gives CASSAPGFLRELFF.

This chain connects TRBV4-3 to TRBJ2-5; 9 bases agree with TRBD1. The CDR3 runs 16 residues. Germline CDR1 and CDR2: LGHNA and YSLEER. V shed 4 bases and J 4 bases; nucleotides not matched to a gene: 10. The CDR3 sequence is CASSLWEDRGGETQYF. CDR3 DNA: TGCGCCAGCAGCCTGTGGGAGGACAGGGGTGGAGAGACCCAGTACTTC.

The chain recombines TRBV28 with TRBJ2-7; D is perhaps TRBD1 (6 bases). CDR1 and CDR2 (germline): MDHEN, SYDVKM. V gave up 6 bases and J gave up 7 bases, with 31 bases separating them. The CDR3 contains 18 residues. The CDR3 coding sequence is TGTGCCAGCAGGACCCCGGACAGTACTTATTCTTCTGCAGGGGAGCAGTACTTC. As protein: CASRTPDSTYSSAGEQYF.

The chain combines TRBV19 with TRBJ2-1; D may be TRBD2 (5 bases). V was clipped by 5 bases and J by 6 bases, with 14 bases between them. The CDR3 is 14 residues long. Per germline, CDR1 LNHDA and CDR2 SQIVND (reference sequence). CDR3 in DNA: TGTGCCAGTAGTTCACTACGTGAGGGCAATGAGCAGTTCTTC. This codes for CASSSLREGNEQFF.

For this clone: The same CDR3 is also encoded by other DNA sequences in this sample. The chain employs TRBV30 and TRBJ1-2; D possibly corresponds to TRBD1 (5 bases). Germline V lookup: CDR1 GTSNPN, CDR2 SVGIG (reference sequence). The CDR3 consists of 15 residues. V lost 4 bases and J 4 bases, leaving 19 bases between the germline ends. The CDR3 DNA is TGTGCCTGGAACCATCGGGGGTTTGGAAGCTATGGCTACACCTTC. Protein product: CAWNHRGFGSYGYTF.

This chain uses TRBV29-1 with TRBJ2-2, with 10 positions matching TRBD2. This CDR3 has 14 amino acids. From germline, CDR1 is SQVTM and CDR2 ANQGSEA. V trimming: 6 bases; J trimming: 2 bases; junction bases outside the gene matches: 3. CDR3 DNA sequence: TGCAGCGTAGCTAGCGGGGGAAACACCGGGGAGCTGTTTTTT. Translated: CSVASGGNTGELFF.

The rearrangement joins TRBV27 to TRBJ2-5; 8 bases are shared with TRBD1. Looked up from germline, CDR1 is MNHEY and CDR2 is SMNVEV (reference sequence). CDR3 size: 14 residues. Trimming cost V 5 bases and J 7 bases; bases outside gene matches: 9. As DNA, the CDR3 is TGTGCCAGCAGTCCATTGGTACAGGGGGGGACCCAGTACTTC. It codes for CASSPLVQGGTQYF.